This TCR beta chain appears in the sequencing data of a study of CD8 T cells in Susac syndrome. In contrast to the negatively isolated CD8+ and CD4+ T cells, TEMRA cells were FACS-enriched. Study observations and caveats: It was acknowledged in the study that its TCR sequencing and HLA analysis involved a relatively small number of individuals.

With respect to this clonotype: The antigen remains unidentified. A read error may account for a junction end that differs from germline.

A quantity of roughly 0.5 to 1 ug RNA underwent reverse transcription using random hexamers. Amplification of TCR beta CDR3 across 54 Vbeta and 13 Jbeta was performed with immunoSEQ multiplex PCR. TCRdb fed the immunoSEQ multiplex PCR reads into MiXCR, producing one record per CDR3 protein. The sample holds approximately 280,000 distinct CDR3 sequences, about 85% seen once. The source of this sequence is a human donor with multiple sclerosis. The specimen sequenced was CD8+ T cells from PBMCs.

The CDR3 bases are TGTGCCAGCAGTAACTCCGGGACAGGGGTGCACACCGGGGAGCTGTTTTTT. Its protein product is CASSNSGTGVHTGELFF. The chain recombines TRBV6-5 with TRBJ2-2, with 10 bases fitting TRBD1. CDR1 and CDR2 (germline): MNHEY, SVGAGI. The CDR3 is 17 residues long.